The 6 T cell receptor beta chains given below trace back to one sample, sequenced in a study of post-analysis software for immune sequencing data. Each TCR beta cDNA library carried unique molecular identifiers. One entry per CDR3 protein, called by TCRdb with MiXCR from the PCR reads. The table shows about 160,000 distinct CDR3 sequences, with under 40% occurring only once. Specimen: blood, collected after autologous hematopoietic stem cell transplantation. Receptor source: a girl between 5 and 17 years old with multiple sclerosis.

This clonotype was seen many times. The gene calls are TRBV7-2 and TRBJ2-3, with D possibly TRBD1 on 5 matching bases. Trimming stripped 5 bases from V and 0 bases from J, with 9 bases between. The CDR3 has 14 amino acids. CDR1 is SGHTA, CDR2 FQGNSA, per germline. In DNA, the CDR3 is TGTGCCAGCAGCCCCGGACACAGCACAGATACGCAGTATTTT. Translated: CASSPGHSTDTQYF.

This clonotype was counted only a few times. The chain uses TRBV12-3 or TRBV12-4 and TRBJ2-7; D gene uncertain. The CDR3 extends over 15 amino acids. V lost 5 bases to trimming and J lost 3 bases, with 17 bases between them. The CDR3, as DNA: TGTGCCAGCAGTGTGACCTCCGGACGGTACTACGAGCAGTACTTC. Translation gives CASSVTSGRYYEQYF.

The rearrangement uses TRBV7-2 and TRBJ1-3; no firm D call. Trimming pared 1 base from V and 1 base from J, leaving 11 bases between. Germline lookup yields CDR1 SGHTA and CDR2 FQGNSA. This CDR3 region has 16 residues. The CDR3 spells CASSLVGVGSGNTIYF. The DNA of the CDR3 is TGTGCCAGCAGCTTAGTCGGGGTAGGATCTGGAAACACCATATATTTT.

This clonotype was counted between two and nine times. CDR3 in DNA: TGTGCCAGCAGTTTAAGCCCTGGAGGTGAGCAGTACTTC. Protein product: CASSLSPGGEQYF. The chain couples TRBV12-3 or TRBV12-4 to TRBJ2-4, with a tentative D call TRBD2 (5 bases). The CDR3 is made up of 13 amino acids. V lost 2 bases and J 13 bases, leaving 15 bases between the germline ends.

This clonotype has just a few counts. The CDR3 region is CAIRQGAEEKLFF. The CDR3 DNA reads as TGTGCCATTAGACAGGGGGCTGAAGAAAAACTGTTTTTT. This sequence joins TRBV10-3 and TRBJ1-4, with 10 bases fitting TRBD1. The CDR3 covers 13 residues. Trimming at V came to 9 bases and at J to 8 bases, leaving 6 bases not matched to a gene. Germline V gives CDR1 ENHRY, CDR2 SYGVKD.

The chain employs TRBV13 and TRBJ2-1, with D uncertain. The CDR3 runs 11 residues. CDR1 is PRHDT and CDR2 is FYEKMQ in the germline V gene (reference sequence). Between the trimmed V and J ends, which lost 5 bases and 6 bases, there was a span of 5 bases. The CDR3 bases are TGTGCCAGCAGCAACAGCAATGAGCAGTTCTTC. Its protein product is CASSNSNEQFF.